The subject of this entry is one T cell receptor (beta chain). Antigen specificity is unknown. This specimen comes from a study of vaccination and CD4 T cells after COVID-19. Turning to the study itself: As control conditions, cultures were given either a CEFX pool serving as positive control, an HIV-1 Nef pool, or no peptide at all.

The germline V gene has CDR1 MNHEY and CDR2 SMNVEV (reference sequence). V was shortened by 2 bases and J by 6 bases, with 12 bases between the two germline ends. The CDR3 contains 14 residues. Cultured CD4+ T-cell DNA underwent Oncomine TCR Beta short-read sequencing. Genomic DNA extraction was carried out from cultured CD4+ T cells. TCRdb re-called the PCR reads with MiXCR, one entry per CDR3 protein. The table lists 15,000 to 20,000 distinct CDR3 sequences, roughly 41% of them singletons. Treatment of the sample: approximately 9-day PBMC culture with coronavirus spike peptide pools or control peptides (ViraFEST assay).

V is TRBV27 and J is TRBJ2-3; D gene ambiguous. This clonotype was obtained from a human donor who received a COVID-19 vaccine. The sample consisted of CD4+ T cells from blood, cultured in vitro, taken before SARS-CoV-2 vaccination. CDR3 protein: CASSLNSPGDTQYF. The CDR3 DNA sequence: TGTGCCAGCAGTTTAAATAGTCCGGGTGATACGCAGTATTTT.